These 17 T cell receptor beta chains originate from one sample sequenced in a study of T cell responses to AZD1222 COVID-19 vaccine. Data came from immunoSEQ multiplex PCR; TCRdb stores just in-frame clones and leaves some out. The sample records some 81,000 clones, around nine tenths being singletons. The input for sequencing was peripheral blood, taken 28 days after the second AZD1222 dose. These receptor sequences come from an adult who received the AZD1222 COVID-19 vaccine.

This sequence joins TRBV2 and TRBJ2-3; weak D call: TRBD1 (6 bases). The ends were cut back, 3 bases at V and 1 base at J, with 14 bases in the middle. The CDR3 has 16 amino acids. Germline V CDR1 and CDR2: SNHLY, FYNNEI. The CDR3 reads CASSDGIWGRTDTQYF. In DNA, the CDR3 is TGTGCCAGCAGTGATGGAATTTGGGGGCGCACAGATACGCAGTATTTT.

The genes are TRBV5-6 and TRBJ1-5; a possible D gene is TRBD1 (5 bases). V lost 3 bases, J lost 14 bases, and 27 bases lay in between. CDR1 and CDR2 (germline): SGHDT, YYEEEE. The length of the CDR3 is 16 residues. This CDR3 is CASSSPRGPGGAPEHF. The DNA of the CDR3 is TGTGCCAGCAGCTCCCCCCGGGGACCGGGTGGGGCCCCGGAGCATTTT.

A few counts support this clone. The CDR3 nucleotides read TGTGCCAGCAGTGCCGGACAGGGCATAACCGAATTGAACACTGAAGCTTTCTTT. This encodes CASSAGQGITELNTEAFF. V and J are TRBV28 and TRBJ1-1; TRBD1 agrees at 8 bases. The J segment lost 0 bases and the V segment lost 5 bases, leaving 14 bases of the junction unmatched. The CDR3 totals 18 residues. Germline V CDR1 and CDR2: MDHEN, SYDVKM. The full variable domain, with the rest looked up from reference TRBV28 and TRBJ1-1, is DVKVTQSSRYLVKRTGEKVFLECVQDMDHENMFWYRQDPGLGLRLIYFSYDVKMKEKGDIPEGYSVSREKKERFSLILESASTNQTSMYLCASSAGQGITELNTEAFFGQGTRLTVV.

The rearrangement links TRBV10-3 to TRBJ2-5; D gene ambiguous. The CDR3 length is 12 residues. The germline gives CDR1 ENHRY, CDR2 SYGVKD. V shed 8 bases and J shed 4 bases, with 11 bases lying between them. CDR3 protein: CAISAPRETQYF. CDR3 nucleotides: TGTGCCATCTCCGCCCCAAGAGAGACCCAGTACTTC.

This chain uses TRBV28 with TRBJ2-5; TRBD2 aligns across 14 bases. The CDR3 runs to 15 residues. V shed 5 bases and J 4 bases; nucleotides not matched to a gene: 3. From germline, CDR1 is MDHEN and CDR2 SYDVKM. CDR3 sequence reads: CASSPGLAGVETQYF. The CDR3 region has the DNA TGTGCCAGCAGTCCGGGACTAGCGGGAGTAGAGACCCAGTACTTC.

The gene calls are TRBV14 and TRBJ2-7, with D possibly being TRBD2 (5 bases). Germline assignment: CDR1 SGHDN and CDR2 FVKESK. Trimming cost V 1 base and J 0 bases, with 19 bases left between them. The CDR3 has 18 amino acids. Written as DNA, the CDR3 is TGTGCCAGCAGCCAAGCGTACGGCAGAGGACTCATCTCCTACGAGCAGTACTTC. Translating gives CASSQAYGRGLISYEQYF.

The V gene is TRBV10-3, the J gene TRBJ2-2; TRBD2 matches 9 bases. The V and J ends lost 1 base and 9 bases, in that order; junction bases with no gene match: 6. CDR3 length: 15 amino acids. Germline V gene sequence: CDR1 ENHRY, CDR2 SYGVKD. The CDR3 DNA reads as TGTGCCATCAGTGAGTTTGGTAGCGGGAGCTGGGAGCTGTTTTTT. Residues: CAISEFGSGSWELFF.

The chain employs TRBV28 and TRBJ1-1; tentatively, D is TRBD1 (5 bases). Per the germline V gene, CDR1 is MDHEN and CDR2 is SYDVKM. V was trimmed by 7 bases and J by 1 base, leaving 22 bases between them. CDR3 length equals 17 residues. The CDR3: CASKPGRIARQNTEAFF. The CDR3 region has the DNA TGTGCCAGCAAACCAGGGAGGATAGCAAGACAGAACACTGAAGCTTTCTTT.

This clone was counted once. The chain couples TRBV27 to TRBJ2-1, with 15 positions matching TRBD2. The J segment lost 12 bases and the V segment lost 5 bases, leaving 11 bases of the junction unmatched. CDR3 length: 16 residues. Germline V gene lookup returns CDR1 MNHEY and CDR2 SMNVEV (reference sequence). CDR3: CASSPGLAGGFERQFF. In DNA, the CDR3 is TGTGCCAGCAGTCCAGGACTAGCGGGGGGGTTTGAAAGGCAGTTCTTC.

The chain is built from TRBV14 and TRBJ2-2; D is unclear. In germline, CDR1 is SGHDN, CDR2 FVKESK. The CDR3 runs to 15 residues. Between the trimmed V and J ends, which lost 5 bases and 5 bases, there was a span of 15 bases. This chain's CDR3 is CASSSGPISTGELFF. The CDR3 DNA reads TGTGCCAGCAGCTCCGGCCCCATATCGACCGGGGAGCTGTTTTTT.

This clone was seen a single time. The rearrangement uses TRBV7-8 and TRBJ1-2; D gene uncertain. Trimming cost V 4 bases and J 4 bases, with 10 bases left between them. The CDR3 has 13 residues. The germline CDR1 and CDR2 sequences are SGHVS and FQNEAQ. The CDR3 protein is CASSSRQRYGYTF. The CDR3, as DNA: TGTGCCAGCAGCTCACGGCAGCGCTATGGCTACACCTTC.

The CDR3 protein is CASSLVSSGNTIYF. CDR3 DNA: TGCGCCAGCAGCTTGGTGAGCTCTGGAAACACCATATATTTT. The chain uses TRBV5-1 and TRBJ1-3; D gene unclear. Germline V gene data show CDR1 as SGHRS and CDR2 as YFSETQ. V gave up 0 bases and J gave up 0 bases, with 4 bases separating them. This CDR3 has 14 residues.

V is TRBV7-6 and J is TRBJ2-1; D unclear. Germline lookup yields CDR1 SGHVS and CDR2 FNYEAQ. Between the trimmed V and J ends, which lost 5 bases and 4 bases, there was a span of 15 bases. The CDR3 spans 15 residues. The CDR3 here is CASSLEPYYYNEQFF. The CDR3 DNA is TGTGCCAGCAGCCTAGAACCCTACTATTACAATGAGCAGTTCTTC.

This clone was recorded once. V usage is TRBV2 and J usage is TRBJ2-5, with D unclear. Trimming cost V 6 bases and J 2 bases, with 10 bases left between them. CDR3 size: 13 residues. Looked up from germline, CDR1 is SNHLY and CDR2 is FYNNEI. The CDR3 DNA reads as TGTGCCAGCAGCTACTATGGGCAAGAGACCCAGTACTTC. Its translation: CASSYYGQETQYF.

The rearrangement uses TRBV9 and TRBJ2-7; 8 bases match TRBD2. The CDR3 extends over 16 amino acids. Trimming cost V 3 bases and J 3 bases; bases outside gene matches: 11. The germline V gene has CDR1 SGDLS and CDR2 YYNGEE. CDR3 sequence reads: CASSAGGDSRFYEQYF. CDR3 in DNA: TGTGCCAGCAGCGCCGGGGGGGACTCCAGATTCTACGAGCAGTACTTC.

The V gene is TRBV10-3, the J gene TRBJ2-7, with 14 nucleotides matching TRBD2. Germline-derived CDR1 and CDR2 are ENHRY and SYGVKD. The CDR3 loop spans 17 amino acids. With 4 bases clipped from V and 1 base from J, the junction kept 6 bases outside the gene matches. The CDR3 nucleotides are TGTGCCATCAGTGTCGGGACTAGCGGGAGCGGATCCTACGAGCAGTACTTC. Translation: CAISVGTSGSGSYEQYF.

The chain recombines TRBV28 with TRBJ2-1; 7 bases are shared with TRBD1. V shed 4 bases and J 5 bases; nucleotides not matched to a gene: 11. Germline V gene lookup returns CDR1 MDHEN and CDR2 SYDVKM. The CDR3 totals 16 residues. The DNA of the CDR3 is TGTGCCAGCAGTTCCAAGGGGGCAACCTTCCACAATGAGCAGTTCTTC. Protein product: CASSSKGATFHNEQFF.